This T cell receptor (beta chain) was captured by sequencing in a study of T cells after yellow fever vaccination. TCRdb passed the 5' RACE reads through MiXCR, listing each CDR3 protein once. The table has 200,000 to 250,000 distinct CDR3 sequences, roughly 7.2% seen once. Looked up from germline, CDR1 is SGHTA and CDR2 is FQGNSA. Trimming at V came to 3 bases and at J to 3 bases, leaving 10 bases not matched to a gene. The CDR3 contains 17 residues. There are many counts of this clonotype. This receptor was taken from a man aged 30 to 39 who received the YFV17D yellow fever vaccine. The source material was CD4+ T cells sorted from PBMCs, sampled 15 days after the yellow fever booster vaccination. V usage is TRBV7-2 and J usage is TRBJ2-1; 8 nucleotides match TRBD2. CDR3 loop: CASSFRESAGGYNEQFF. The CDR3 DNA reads TGTGCCAGCAGCTTCAGGGAATCGGCGGGGGGCTACAATGAGCAGTTCTTC. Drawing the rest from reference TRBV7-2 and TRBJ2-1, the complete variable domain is GAGVSQSPSNKVTEKGKDVELRCDPISGHTALYWYRQSLGQGLEFLIYFQGNSAPDKSGLPSDRFSAERTGGSVSTLTIQRTQQEDSAVYLCASSFRESAGGYNEQFFGPGTRLTVL.